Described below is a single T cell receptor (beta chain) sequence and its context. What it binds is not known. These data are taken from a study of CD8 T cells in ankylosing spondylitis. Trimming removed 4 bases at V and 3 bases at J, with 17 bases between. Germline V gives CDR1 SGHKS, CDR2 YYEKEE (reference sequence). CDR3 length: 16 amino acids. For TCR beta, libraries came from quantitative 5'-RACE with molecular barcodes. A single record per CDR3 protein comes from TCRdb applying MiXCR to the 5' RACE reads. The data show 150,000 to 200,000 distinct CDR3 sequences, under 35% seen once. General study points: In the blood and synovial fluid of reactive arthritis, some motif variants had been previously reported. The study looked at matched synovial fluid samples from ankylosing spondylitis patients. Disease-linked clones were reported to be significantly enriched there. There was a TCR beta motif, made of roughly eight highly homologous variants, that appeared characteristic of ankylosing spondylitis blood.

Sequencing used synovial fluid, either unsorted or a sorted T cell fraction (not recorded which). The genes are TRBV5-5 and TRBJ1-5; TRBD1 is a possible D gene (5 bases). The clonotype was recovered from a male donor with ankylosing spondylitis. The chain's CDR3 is CASSTMGRGDNQPQHF. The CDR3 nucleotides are TGTGCCAGCAGCACTATGGGACGAGGAGACAATCAGCCCCAGCATTTT.